The entry below describes one T cell receptor (beta chain). Its antigen remains unknown. Germline V gives CDR1 ENHRY, CDR2 SYGVKD. V was shortened by 9 bases and J by 5 bases, with 11 bases between the two germline ends. CDR3 length: 12 residues. Reverse transcribing all isolated RNA meant expressed TCRB transcripts were sequenced. TCRdb keeps only in-frame clones here, not all; method: immunoSEQ multiplex PCR. The table records around 320,000 clones, approximately 15% of them present only once. This sample is drawn from a study of beta chain features in type 1 diabetes. Points from the study as a whole: cDNA sequencing could over-represent cells with high TCR expression.

The sequencing input was central memory CD4+ T cells from blood. The gene calls are TRBV10-3 and TRBJ2-1; D not resolved. The TCR comes from a man younger than 45 in good health. CDR3: CAIRGPNNEQFF. CDR3 coding DNA: TGTGCCATACGCGGCCCGAACAATGAGCAGTTCTTC.